The rows below give T cell receptor beta chains drawn from one sample of a study of blood T cell repertoires in COVID-19. Assay used: immunoSEQ multiplex PCR; TCRdb lists only in-frame clones, some missing. The table has fewer than 130,000 clones, 76% seen once. Specimen: peripheral blood. These receptors all stem from a woman older than 75 with acute or convalescent COVID-19. Both conserved end residues are part of each CDR3. The D gene is left open where the match is weak. Not every row has a clone size; where given, it reads once, few, many or a size class.

TGTGCCAGCAGCTTAGGGGCAGGGTCAAGGCCCCAGTACTTC	CASSLGAGSRPQYF	TRBJ2-5	-	-	TRBV11-2
TGTGCCAGCAGCTTAGGCGGGTCCACCTTTCAGCCCCAGCATTTT	CASSLGGSTFQPQHF	TRBJ1-5	-	-	TRBV7-9
TGTGCCTGGAGTGTAGGGCGGGCCGGGGAGACCCAGTACTTC	CAWSVGRAGETQYF	TRBJ2-5	-	few	TRBV30
TGCGCCAGCAGCCCAACCTCAGGAGGGGAGACCCAGTACTTC	CASSPTSGGETQYF	TRBJ2-5	-	-	TRBV5-1
TGTGCCAGCAGCTACCCCGAAGGGGGCCAGGAGACCCAGTACTTC	CASSYPEGGQETQYF	TRBJ2-5	TRBD1	-	TRBV7-9
TGTGCCTGGAGTGTACGGAGTAATTCACCCCTCCACTTT	CAWSVRSNSPLHF	TRBJ1-6	-	many	TRBV30
TGCGCCAGCAGCAGGGAGGGACAGGGGGCCCACGAGCAGTACTTC	CASSREGQGAHEQYF	TRBJ2-7	TRBD1	-	TRBV5-1
TGTGCCACCACCGGAGACAGGGCCACTGAAGCTTTCTTT	CATTGDRATEAFF	TRBJ1-1	TRBD1	-	TRBV2
TGTGCCTGGAGTCCTCCCCGGACAGACTCCTACGAGCAGTACTTC	CAWSPPRTDSYEQYF	TRBJ2-7	-	-	TRBV30
TGTGCCTGGAGTGCCGGGACAGGAGAGACCCAGTACTTC	CAWSAGTGETQYF	TRBJ2-5	TRBD1	-	TRBV30
TGTGCCAGCAGCCACAGGGGTCCCTATAATTCACCCCTCCACTTT	CASSHRGPYNSPLHF	TRBJ1-6	-	-	TRBV3-1/TRBV3-2
TGCGCCAGCACGGGGACTAGCGGCGCCTACGAGCAGTACTTC	CASTGTSGAYEQYF	TRBJ2-7	TRBD2	-	TRBV5-1
TGCGCCAGCAGCTTGGACGGACAGGGGGTGAATGAGCAGTTCTTC	CASSLDGQGVNEQFF	TRBJ2-1	TRBD1	-	TRBV5-1
TGCGCCAGCAGCGCCACCACAGGGGGCCCTGGGGACGAGCAGTTCTTC	CASSATTGGPGDEQFF	TRBJ2-1	TRBD1	-	TRBV5-1
TGTGCCAGTAGTTATAACAGCAAAGAGACCCAGTACTTC	CASSYNSKETQYF	TRBJ2-5	-	-	TRBV19
TGTGCCAGCAGTGATCCAGGGGATAACGGCTACACCTTC	CASSDPGDNGYTF	TRBJ1-2	-	-	TRBV6-1
TGTGCCATCAGCAGCGCCCAAGAGACCCAGTACTTC	CAISSAQETQYF	TRBJ2-5	-	-	TRBV10-3
TGTGCCAGCAGGCCGGGACAGGGGCCCTTTGGGAGCAATCAGCCCCAGCATTTT	CASRPGQGPFGSNQPQHF	TRBJ1-5	TRBD1	-	TRBV28
TGTGCCAGCAGCCTTACTAGCGGGACCACAGATACGCAGTATTTT	CASSLTSGTTDTQYF	TRBJ2-3	TRBD2	-	TRBV11-2
TGTGCCAGCAGCTTATTTCTGGGAGACTCCTCCCCTAGAGGCGAGCAGTACTTC	CASSLFLGDSSPRGEQYF	TRBJ2-7	-	-	TRBV13